This passage covers 10 T cell receptor beta chains from one sample sequenced in a study of blood T cell repertoires in COVID-19. Clones were sequenced by immunoSEQ multiplex PCR, and TCRdb holds only the in-frame ones, with some missing. The table includes fewer than 350,000 clones, around 89% detected once. Sequenced sample: PBMCs or T cells enriched from blood (not recorded which). The source is a middle-aged woman who had recovered from COVID-19.

This chain links TRBV4-2 with TRBJ1-5, with 9 bases aligning to TRBD1. The CDR3 consists of 16 residues. Germline loops: CDR1 LGHNA, CDR2 YNFKEQ. Trimming at V came to 1 base and at J to 2 bases, leaving 3 bases not matched to a gene. The DNA of the CDR3 is TGTGCCAGCAGCCAAGGGACAGGGGTTGGCAATCAGCCCCAGCATTTT. Translation: CASSQGTGVGNQPQHF.

This chain joins TRBV11-1 and TRBJ2-1, with 11 positions matching TRBD2. This CDR3 is 16 amino acids long. Trimming at V came to 1 base and at J to 8 bases, leaving 7 bases not matched to a gene. In germline, CDR1 is SGHAT, CDR2 FQDESV (reference sequence). The DNA of the CDR3 is TGTGCCAGCAGCTTAGGTGTAGCGGGAGGGCAGGATGAGCAGTTCTTC. Amino acids: CASSLGVAGGQDEQFF.

The CDR3 bases are TGTGCCAGCAGCTTGCAGGGGGCCGGAAACACTGAAGCTTTCTTT. Its translation: CASSLQGAGNTEAFF. The V gene is TRBV5-5, the J gene TRBJ1-1; the match to TRBD1 covers 8 bases. CDR1 is SGHKS and CDR2 is YYEKEE in the germline V gene (reference sequence). The CDR3 sequence is 15 residues long. Trimming took 1 base from V and 2 from J; bases not matched to a gene: 4.

The genes are TRBV5-1 and TRBJ1-2, with TRBD1 matching 7 bases. This CDR3 spans 15 amino acids. The germline V gene encodes CDR1 SGHRS and CDR2 YFSETQ. The ends lost 0 bases at V and 2 bases at J; junction bases unmatched: 4. The CDR3 DNA is TGCGCCAGCAGCTTGGCTACAGGGGCAAACTATGGCTACACCTTC. Its translation: CASSLATGANYGYTF.

This clone was counted once. The V gene is TRBV30, the J gene TRBJ2-7; 7 nucleotides line up with TRBD1. V dropped 2 bases and J dropped 7; count of bases not matched to a gene: 5. The germline gives CDR1 GTSNPN, CDR2 SVGIG (reference sequence). CDR3 length: 12 residues. The CDR3 DNA reads as TGTGCCTGGAGTACAGGGGCCGCTGAGCAGTACTTC. This codes for CAWSTGAAEQYF.

This clone is a singleton in its sample. The chain is built from TRBV19 and TRBJ2-7; D is unresolved. Germline assignment: CDR1 LNHDA and CDR2 SQIVND (reference sequence). The CDR3 has 16 residues. V was trimmed by 2 bases and J by 2 bases, leaving 16 bases between them. CDR3 coding DNA: TGTGCCAGTAGTATATTCCCCCGTGAGAGCCCCTACGAGCAGTACTTC. It yields the protein CASSIFPRESPYEQYF.

The chain couples TRBV28 to TRBJ1-1; D is uncertain. Germline CDR1 and CDR2: MDHEN and SYDVKM. The CDR3 has 15 amino acids. V lost 2 bases, J lost 3 bases, and 13 bases lay in between. The CDR3 DNA is TGTGCCAGCAGTTTACCGGCCCCTCAGGACACTGAAGCTTTCTTT. This sequence encodes CASSLPAPQDTEAFF. Together with reference TRBV28 and TRBJ1-1, the CDR3 gives the full variable domain: DVKVTQSSRYLVKRTGEKVFLECVQDMDHENMFWYRQDPGLGLRLIYFSYDVKMKEKGDIPEGYSVSREKKERFSLILESASTNQTSMYLCASSLPAPQDTEAFFGQGTRLTVV.

Remarks on this clone: One junction end does not reproduce the germline sequence, and a read error may be involved. V gene TRBV7-7 combines with J gene TRBJ2-5; 7 nucleotides match TRBD2. The CDR3 covers 15 residues. CDR1 is SSHAT and CDR2 is FNYEAQ in the germline V gene (reference sequence). CDR3 in amino acids: CASSLGRGVLETQYF. In DNA, the CDR3 is TGTGCTAGCAGCTTAGGTCGGGGGGTTCTTGAGACCCAGTACTTC. The whole variable domain, filled in from reference TRBV7-7 and TRBJ2-5, reads GAGVSQSPRYKVTKRGQDVTLRCDPISSHATLYWYQQALGQGPEFLTYFNYEAQPDKSGLPSDRFSAERPEGSISTLTIQRTEQRDSAMYRCASSLGRGVLETQYFGPGTRLLVL.

This chain joins TRBV5-1 and TRBJ2-7, with 8 nucleotides matching TRBD1. The CDR3 extends over 14 amino acids. CDR1 is SGHRS and CDR2 is YFSETQ in the germline V gene. V lost 4 bases, J lost 7 bases, and 10 bases stayed unmatched. The CDR3 loop reads CASSGSQGAGEQYF. The CDR3 DNA follows: TGCGCCAGCAGCGGGAGTCAGGGGGCTGGAGAGCAGTACTTC.

This chain links TRBV19 with TRBJ2-3; tentatively, D is TRBD1 (5 bases). The CDR3 runs to 15 residues. The V end lost 9 bases, the J end lost 0 bases, and 16 bases lay between the germline ends. CDR1 is LNHDA and CDR2 is SQIVND in the germline V gene (reference sequence). The CDR3 sequence: CASRKTGTSTDTQYF. CDR3 nucleotide sequence: TGTGCCAGCCGCAAAACAGGAACTAGCACAGATACGCAGTATTTT.